One T cell receptor beta chain is described in this entry. This CDR3 region has 15 residues. V was trimmed by 5 bases and J by 1 base, leaving 14 bases between them. The germline gives CDR1 MNHNY, CDR2 SVGAGI (reference sequence). The sample belongs to a study of blood T cell repertoires in COVID-19. Study details: Researchers got acute and convalescent COVID-19 samples from the United States, Italy and Spain. Nucleic acid was either cDNA or gDNA, and it came from T cells, B-cell-depleted T cells, or PBMCs.

Under the authors' procedure: Nucleated cell number was recorded as an estimate derived from reference gene primer amplification. The data were produced by immunoSEQ multiplex PCR, yet TCRdb's version contains in-frame clones alone and is incomplete. That table furnishes V, J and clone size, whereas the DNA furnished D and trimming. This table holds about 140,000 clones, approximately 85% found once. The chain links TRBV6-6 to TRBJ1-1; D is undetermined. Source material: peripheral blood. The sequence was collected from a man aged 50 or older with acute or convalescent COVID-19. The CDR3 DNA reads as TGTGCCAGCAGTCTACATTACGGGGAGAACACTGAAGCTTTCTTT. This translates into CASSLHYGENTEAFF.